These 23 T cell receptor beta chains came from one sample sequenced in a study of blood T cells in healthy people across ages. The second PCR ran about 6 to 12 cycles with a sample-barcoded 5' primer and J-beta primers. Using its own MiXCR run on the 5' RACE reads, TCRdb lists one record per CDR3 protein. In the table there are some 1.1 million distinct CDR3 sequences, about two fifths of which are singletons. The sequencing sample was made of blood. Receptor source: a man aged 18 to 29 in good health.

The CDR3 DNA is TGTGCCAGCAGCAAACCACATGATGCCCCCGGGGGCCCCTATGGCTACACCTTC. The encoded protein is CASSKPHDAPGGPYGYTF. J is TRBJ1-2 and V is TRBV21-1; the table's D gene call, TRBD1, was not cross checked with the DNA. TRBV21-1 is designated a pseudogene. The CDR3 is 18 amino acids.

The genes are TRBV14 and TRBJ1-1; weak D call: TRBD1 (5 bases). Germline V lookup: CDR1 SGHDN, CDR2 FVKESK. V was clipped by 0 bases and J by 0 bases, with 11 bases between them. This CDR3 region has 16 residues. CDR3 sequence (DNA): TGTGCCAGCAGCCAAGAGACAGCTACGATGAACACTGAAGCTTTCTTT. Its translation: CASSQETATMNTEAFF.

This clonotype was recorded once. This chain uses TRBV25-1 with TRBJ1-1; TRBD1 agrees at 9 bases. In germline, CDR1 is MGHDK, CDR2 SYGVNS. After removal of 3 bases from V and 5 bases from J, the junction contained 7 bases not matched to a gene. The CDR3 is 15 amino acids. The CDR3 DNA is TGTGCCAGCAGTGATCACAGGGGGCGTGGGACTGAAGCTTTCTTT. Translation: CASSDHRGRGTEAFF.

This clonotype turned up a few times. This chain uses TRBV7-3 with TRBJ2-3; 13 bases align to TRBD2. This CDR3 has 16 amino acids. With 4 bases clipped from V and 2 bases from J, the junction kept 3 bases outside the gene matches. Germline values: CDR1 SGHTA, CDR2 FQGTGA. The CDR3 region is CASSSGLAGITDTQYF. In nucleotides, the CDR3 is TGTGCCAGCAGCTCGGGACTAGCGGGGATCACAGATACGCAGTATTTT. The full variable domain, its missing parts supplied by reference TRBV7-3 and TRBJ2-3, is GAGVSQTPSNKVTEKGKYVELRCDPISGHTALYWYRQSLGQGPEFLIYFQGTGAADDSGLPNDRFFAVRPEGSVSTLKIQRTERGDSAVYLCASSSGLAGITDTQYFGPGTRLTVL.

V usage is TRBV6-5 and J usage is TRBJ1-1; D is possibly TRBD1 (6 bases). V was shortened by 6 bases and J by 0 bases, with 11 bases between the two germline ends. This CDR3 spans 14 amino acids. Germline values: CDR1 MNHEY, CDR2 SVGAGI. Here the CDR3 DNA reads TGTGCCAGCAGGAAGACAGGCATGAACACTGAAGCTTTCTTT. Its translation: CASRKTGMNTEAFF.

This rearrangement joins TRBV9 to TRBJ1-2, with D perhaps matching TRBD1 (5 bases). Germline V CDR1 and CDR2: SGDLS, YYNGEE. The CDR3 loop spans 15 amino acids. V was clipped by 0 bases and J by 2 bases, with 11 bases between them. CDR3 nucleotides: TGTGCCAGCAGCGTAGAGATAGGGGAAAACTATGGCTACACCTTC. Translating it yields CASSVEIGENYGYTF.

Note on this clonotype: This may be a read error, as it is one base from a much larger clone. This CDR3 reads CTSSQDLASAYNEQFF. The CDR3, as DNA: TGTACCAGCAGCCAAGATTTGGCGAGCGCTTACAATGAGCAGTTCTTC. J is TRBJ2-1 and V is TRBV4-2; D gene uncertain. Per germline, CDR1 LGHNA and CDR2 YNFKEQ. This CDR3 spans 16 amino acids.

Many counts were recorded for this clonotype. This chain links TRBV12-3 or TRBV12-4 with TRBJ2-1; D remains unclear. V lost 1 base and J lost 5, with 6 bases in between. There are 13 residues in the CDR3. The CDR3 reads CASSLGPNNEQFF. CDR3 sequence (DNA): TGTGCCAGCAGTTTAGGACCTAACAATGAGCAGTTCTTC.

The sample holds a few counts of this clonotype. V is TRBV20-1 and J is TRBJ1-5; 8 positions match TRBD1. The trim removed 6 bases at V and 3 bases at J, leaving 7 bases unmatched. In germline, CDR1 is DFQATT, CDR2 SNEGSKA (reference sequence). There are 14 residues in the CDR3. CDR3 sequence (DNA): TGCAGTGCACGCGGACAGGGTTACAATCAGCCCCAGCATTTT. Translation: CSARGQGYNQPQHF.

The V call is TRBV6-1, the J call TRBJ2-1, with 7 bases lining up with TRBD1. Near its end, the DNA agrees better with TRBJ2-7, so the J call may be wrong. There are 15 residues in the CDR3. The V gene's germline CDR1 is MNHNS and CDR2 SASEGT. The CDR3 reads CASSVQGSSYNEQYF. The CDR3 coding sequence is TGTGCCAGCAGCGTACAGGGGAGCTCCTACAATGAGCAGTACTTC.

The chain carries TRBV12-3 or TRBV12-4 and TRBJ2-7; 7 bases map to TRBD2. The CDR3 is 13 amino acids. J lost 3 bases, V lost 4 bases, and 3 bases had no gene match. The CDR3 reads CASSSGEGYEQYF. The CDR3 DNA reads TGTGCCAGCAGTTCGGGGGAGGGCTACGAGCAGTACTTC.

The gene calls are TRBV9 and TRBJ1-2; no clear D. Germline-derived CDR1 and CDR2 are SGDLS and YYNGEE. Trimming pared 0 bases from V and 2 bases from J, leaving 14 bases between. This CDR3 comprises 16 residues. CDR3 DNA sequence: TGTGCCAGCAGCGTAGGAGTGGAGATCGCGAACTATGGCTACACCTTC. The encoded protein is CASSVGVEIANYGYTF.

The chain combines TRBV3-1 with TRBJ2-1, with 7 positions matching TRBD1. Germline V gives CDR1 LGHDT, CDR2 YNNKEL (reference sequence). The J segment lost 13 bases and the V segment lost 0 bases, leaving 12 bases of the junction unmatched. This CDR3 comprises 15 residues. The CDR3 here is CASSQDLTGQETQFF. The CDR3 coding sequence is TGTGCCAGCAGCCAAGACTTGACAGGGCAAGAGACCCAGTTCTTC.

This clonotype came up a few times. The chain carries TRBV3-1 and TRBJ2-5; D remains unclear. The V gene's germline CDR1 is LGHDT and CDR2 YNNKEL (reference sequence). Trimming cost V 1 base and J 1 base, with 7 bases left between them. The CDR3 consists of 14 residues. The DNA of the CDR3 is TGTGCCAGCAGCCAAGTCACGGCCCAAGAGACCCAGTACTTC. The encoded protein is CASSQVTAQETQYF.

A few counts support this clonotype. This rearrangement joins TRBV6-6 to TRBJ1-2; 8 bases line up with TRBD1. Germline CDR1 MNHNY, CDR2 SVGAGI (reference sequence). Trimming at V came to 5 bases and at J to 4 bases, leaving 9 bases not matched to a gene. The CDR3 is made up of 15 amino acids. The CDR3 coding sequence is TGTGCCAGCAGTCCTAACGCAGGGGGCTCCTATGGCTACACCTTC. It codes for CASSPNAGGSYGYTF.

This chain connects TRBV27 to TRBJ1-1, with 8 positions matching TRBD1. In germline, CDR1 is MNHEY, CDR2 SMNVEV (reference sequence). The V segment lost 0 bases and the J segment 5 bases; nucleotides outside the gene matches: 5. The CDR3 loop spans 15 amino acids. This chain's CDR3 is CASSLSDRAGTEAFF. For the CDR3, the DNA is TGTGCCAGCAGTTTATCGGACAGGGCTGGGACTGAAGCTTTCTTT.

This clonotype was recorded a few times. V is TRBV6-6 and J is TRBJ1-2, with D perhaps TRBD1 (5 bases). CDR3 length: 13 residues. Trimming removed 5 bases at V and 8 bases at J, with 15 bases between. The V gene's germline CDR1 is MNHNY and CDR2 SVGAGI (reference sequence). CDR3 DNA: TGTGCCAGCAGTGACATAACGGAGGGGGGCTACACCTTC. Translated, it gives CASSDITEGGYTF.

The chain joins TRBV5-1 to TRBJ2-7, with D possibly matching TRBD2 (5 bases). CDR3 length: 12 residues. V was pared by 8 bases and J by 7 bases, with 16 bases between. Germline CDR1 reads SGHRS; CDR2 reads YFSETQ. In DNA form, the CDR3 reads TGCGCCAGTCAGGAGGAGTACAATGAGCAGTACTTC. Amino acids: CASQEEYNEQYF.

The table lists this clonotype with a few counts. V usage is TRBV2 and J usage is TRBJ1-2, with D unclear. Per germline, CDR1 SNHLY and CDR2 FYNNEI. This CDR3 contains 15 residues. V was shortened by 4 bases and J by 1 base, with 13 bases between the two germline ends. The CDR3 loop is CASSVLAGVNYGYTF. Written as DNA, the CDR3 is TGTGCCAGCAGTGTCTTGGCGGGAGTTAACTATGGCTACACCTTC.

The chain combines TRBV5-5 with TRBJ2-1, with 9 bases that match TRBD1. The germline CDR1 and CDR2 sequences are SGHKS and YYEKEE (reference sequence). V gave up 0 bases and J gave up 15 bases; unmatched junction bases: 7. The CDR3 runs 13 residues. The CDR3 loop is CASSLGWDRDMFF. CDR3 nucleotide sequence: TGTGCCAGCAGCTTGGGATGGGACAGGGATATGTTCTTC.

This clonotype was counted between two and nine times. V is TRBV6-2 or TRBV6-3 and J is TRBJ1-1; a weak D match, TRBD1 (5 bases). This CDR3 is 14 amino acids long. V lost 6 bases and J lost 10, with 21 bases in between. In germline, CDR1 is MNHEY, CDR2 SVGEGT. The CDR3 region has the DNA TGTGCCAGCAGGTCAACAGGCGCCCCATGGGGAGCTTTCTTT. Its translation is CASRSTGAPWGAFF.

Written as DNA, the CDR3 is TGTGCCAGCAGCTTAGATTTTGTGGGACACAATGAGCAGTTCTTC. Its protein is CASSLDFVGHNEQFF. V is TRBV7-9 and J is TRBJ2-1, with D possibly called TRBD1 or TRBD2 (5 bases each). V lost 1 base and J lost 5, with 12 bases in between. The CDR3 covers 15 residues. CDR1 and CDR2 from the germline V gene are SEHNR and FQNEAQ (reference sequence). The whole variable domain, filled in from reference TRBV7-9 and TRBJ2-1, reads DTGVSQNPRHKITKRGQNVTFRCDPISEHNRLYWYRQTLGQGPEFLTYFQNEAQLEKSRLLSDRFSAERPKGSFSTLEIQRTEQGDSAMYLCASSLDFVGHNEQFFGPGTRLTVL.

J is TRBJ1-2 and V is TRBV20-1; D may be TRBD1 (6 bases). The CDR3 is 15 residues long. Between the trimmed V and J ends, which lost 0 bases and 7 bases, there was a span of 18 bases. Germline assignment: CDR1 DFQATT and CDR2 SNEGSKA (reference sequence). CDR3 coding DNA: TGCAGTGCTAGAGACCCGGACAGAGGTGATCGTGGCTACACCTTC. It is translated as CSARDPDRGDRGYTF.